A selection of T cell receptor beta chains follows, all from one sample in a study of cytomegalovirus exposure and HLA in healthy donors. Assay: immunoSEQ multiplex PCR; the TCRdb copy retains only in-frame clones and omits some. The sample lists tens of thousands of clones, around four fifths seen once, with roughly 2.5% in the top ten. The sequencing input was PBMCs. Source of these receptors: a man between 25 and 39 years old in good health and CMV-seronegative. The CDR3 runs from the conserved cysteine through the conserved F or W. The D gene is left open where the match is weak.

D,V,J,CDR3
NA,TRBV6-6,TRBJ1-5,CASTGDSNQPQHF
NA,TRBV7-2,TRBJ1-2,CASSFGATVGYGYTF
NA,TRBV10-3,TRBJ2-6,CAISEEQGLNGANVLTF
NA,TRBV6-5,TRBJ1-5,CASSYSVGGQPQHF
NA,TRBV28,TRBJ1-1,CASSLLWGGNTEAFF
TRBD1,TRBV6-6,TRBJ2-7,CASTTGTGNSYEQYF
NA,TRBV6-5,TRBJ2-7,CASSYTSRGVYEQYF
TRBD1,TRBV18,TRBJ1-3,CASSPRTGGEGNTIYF
NA,TRBV4-1,TRBJ1-5,CASSQDLTQPQHF
NA,TRBV7-3,TRBJ1-6,CASSLKGRQGSPLHF
NA,TRBV18,TRBJ2-7,CASSPPTGGLFDEQYF
TRBD2,TRBV5-1,TRBJ2-7,CASSSAGTSGYEQYF
TRBD1,TRBV18,TRBJ1-6,CASSPAGTGGKSSPLHF
NA,TRBV19,TRBJ1-2,CASSIGTTPDGYTF
NA,TRBV29-1,TRBJ1-1,CSETQGHTEAFF
TRBD1,TRBV11-2,TRBJ1-1,CASSREGAIVTEAFF
TRBD1,TRBV5-1,NA,CASSFQSDRAPYEQYF
NA,TRBV7-3,TRBJ1-6,CASSSRHAGNNSPLHF
NA,TRBV30,TRBJ1-6,CAWRAPPQVTLHF
TRBD1,TRBV15,TRBJ1-1,CATSRGQGAKAFF
NA,TRBV5-6,TRBJ2-7,CASSQGTPEQYF
NA,TRBV27,TRBJ1-5,CASRPGGGVQPQHF
TRBD1,TRBV2,TRBJ2-2,CASSTTRDRDDTGELFF
NA,TRBV10-3,TRBJ2-7,CAISEGSSSSSTRSSYEQYF
NA,TRBV19,TRBJ1-5,CASKMGGGNQPQHF
NA,TRBV29-1,TRBJ2-3,CSVERLLTDTQYF
TRBD2,TRBV6-1,TRBJ2-3,CASRVATSGSGTQYF